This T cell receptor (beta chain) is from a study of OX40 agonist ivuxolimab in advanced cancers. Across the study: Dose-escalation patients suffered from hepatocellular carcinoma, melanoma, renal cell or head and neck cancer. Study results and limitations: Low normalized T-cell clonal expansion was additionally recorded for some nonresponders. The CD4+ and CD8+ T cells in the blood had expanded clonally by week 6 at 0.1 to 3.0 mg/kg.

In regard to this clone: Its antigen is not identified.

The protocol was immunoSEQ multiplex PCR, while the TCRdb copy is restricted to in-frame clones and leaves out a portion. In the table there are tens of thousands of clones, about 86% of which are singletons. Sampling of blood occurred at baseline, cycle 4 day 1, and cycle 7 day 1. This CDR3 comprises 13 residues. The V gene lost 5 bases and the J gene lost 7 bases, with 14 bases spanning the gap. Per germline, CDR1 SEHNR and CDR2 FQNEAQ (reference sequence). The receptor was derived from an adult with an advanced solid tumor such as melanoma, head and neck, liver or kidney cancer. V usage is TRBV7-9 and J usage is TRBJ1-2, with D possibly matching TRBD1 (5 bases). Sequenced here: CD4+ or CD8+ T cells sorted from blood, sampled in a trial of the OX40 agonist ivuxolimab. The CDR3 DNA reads TGTGCCAGCAGCCTCACCCGGGGGACTGGCTACACCTTC. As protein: CASSLTRGTGYTF.